The rows below give T cell receptor beta chains drawn from one sample of a study of T-cell memory formation after mild COVID-19. TCRdb analysed the 5' RACE reads with MiXCR anew, one entry per CDR3 protein. The repertoire holds around 53,000 distinct CDR3 sequences, with 12% as singletons. The sample consisted of PBMCs or a T cell subset sorted from them (not recorded which). The origin of the receptors is a man between 18 and 35 years old who had mild COVID-19 (a few samples of this study predate the infection). Cell type and time point are not known. Both conserved end residues are part of each CDR3. The D gene is left open where the match is weak. Part of the rows lack a size; the others show once, few, many or a class for expanded clones.

j_gene: TRBJ1-4
d_gene: TRBD1
v_gene: TRBV4-1
abundance: few
CDR3nt: TGCGCCAGCAGCCAAACGGGGACAGGGGGTGAAAAACTGTTTTTT
CDR3aa: CASSQTGTGGEKLFF

j_gene: TRBJ1-5
d_gene: NA
v_gene: TRBV7-6
abundance: many
CDR3nt: TGTGCCAGCAGTTCCGGGACGGCGAAGCCCCAGCATTTT
CDR3aa: CASSSGTAKPQHF

j_gene: TRBJ2-3
d_gene: NA
v_gene: TRBV5-1
abundance: many
CDR3nt: TGCGCCAGCAGCTTGGCTGAGACTCTAGATACGCAGTATTTT
CDR3aa: CASSLAETLDTQYF

j_gene: TRBJ2-1
d_gene: TRBD2
v_gene: TRBV15
abundance: few
CDR3nt: TGTGCCACCAGCACTCTTCCGACTAGCGGGGGGAGGAATGAGCAGTTCTTC
CDR3aa: CATSTLPTSGGRNEQFF

j_gene: TRBJ1-4
d_gene: NA
v_gene: TRBV10-1
abundance: NA
CDR3nt: TGCGCCAGCAGTGACGGGGGCGCAGGTGAAAAACTGTTTTTT
CDR3aa: CASSDGGAGEKLFF

j_gene: TRBJ2-5
d_gene: NA
v_gene: TRBV30
abundance: many
CDR3nt: TGTGCCTGGAGTATAGGGCAAGAGACCCAGTACTTC
CDR3aa: CAWSIGQETQYF

j_gene: TRBJ2-3
d_gene: NA
v_gene: TRBV5-1
abundance: NA
CDR3nt: TGCGCCAGCAGCTCTGACCCGGAGGATACGCAGTATTTT
CDR3aa: CASSSDPEDTQYF

j_gene: TRBJ2-2
d_gene: TRBD2
v_gene: TRBV27
abundance: NA
CDR3nt: TGTGCCAGCAGGGCGATCGGGAGGGACACCGGGGAGCTGTTTTTT
CDR3aa: CASRAIGRDTGELFF

j_gene: TRBJ2-7
d_gene: TRBD2
v_gene: TRBV5-1
abundance: many
CDR3nt: TGCGCCAGCAGCTTGGAGAGCGGGAACTACGAGCAGTACTTC
CDR3aa: CASSLESGNYEQYF

j_gene: TRBJ2-2
d_gene: TRBD1
v_gene: TRBV2
abundance: NA
CDR3nt: TGTGCCAGCAGTTCACAGGGGGGACCCGGGGAGCTGTTTTTT
CDR3aa: CASSSQGGPGELFF

j_gene: TRBJ2-5
d_gene: NA
v_gene: TRBV7-8
abundance: NA
CDR3nt: TGTGCCAGCAGCTCTTCTAGGAGGTCGCAAGAGACCCAGTACTTC
CDR3aa: CASSSSRRSQETQYF

j_gene: TRBJ2-5
d_gene: TRBD2
v_gene: TRBV5-1
abundance: few
CDR3nt: TGCGCCAGCAGCATGGGACTAGTGAGTGGAGAGACCCAGTACTTC
CDR3aa: CASSMGLVSGETQYF

j_gene: TRBJ2-5
d_gene: NA
v_gene: TRBV12-3/TRBV12-4
abundance: NA
CDR3nt: TGTGCCAGCAGATGGACGGACGAAGAGACCCAGTACTTC
CDR3aa: CASRWTDEETQYF

j_gene: TRBJ2-1
d_gene: TRBD2
v_gene: TRBV5-1
abundance: medium-sized
CDR3nt: TGCGCCAGCAGGGACGGGACTAGCGGCCTCAATGAGCAGTTCTTC
CDR3aa: CASRDGTSGLNEQFF

j_gene: TRBJ2-7
d_gene: TRBD1
v_gene: TRBV10-3
abundance: few
CDR3nt: TGTGCCATCAGTGGAAGAGGGGGCAGTGGAGAGCAGTACTTC
CDR3aa: CAISGRGGSGEQYF

j_gene: TRBJ2-7
d_gene: TRBD2
v_gene: TRBV5-1
abundance: many
CDR3nt: TGCGCCAGCAGCACCGGGGGTACTAGCGACGAGCAGTACTTC
CDR3aa: CASSTGGTSDEQYF

j_gene: TRBJ2-3
d_gene: NA
v_gene: TRBV28
abundance: NA
CDR3nt: TGTGCCAGCAGTTTAACTCAGGATACGCAGTATTTT
CDR3aa: CASSLTQDTQYF

j_gene: TRBJ2-6
d_gene: NA
v_gene: TRBV5-1
abundance: few
CDR3nt: TGCGCCAGCAGCGACGACCCGGGGTCTGGGGCCAACGTCCTGACTTTC
CDR3aa: CASSDDPGSGANVLTF

j_gene: TRBJ2-3
d_gene: NA
v_gene: TRBV7-2
abundance: medium-sized
CDR3nt: TGTGCCAGCGAGGGGGGTTCAGATACGCAGTATTTT
CDR3aa: CASEGGSDTQYF

j_gene: TRBJ1-1
d_gene: NA
v_gene: TRBV7-7
abundance: NA
CDR3nt: TGTGCTAATTGTCGGTTGATGAGAGGACAGTTGAACACTGAAGCTTTCTTT
CDR3aa: CANCRLMRGQLNTEAFF

j_gene: TRBJ2-7
d_gene: NA
v_gene: TRBV29-1
abundance: many
CDR3nt: TGCAGCGCGGCACAGTTTTACGAGCAGTACTTC
CDR3aa: CSAAQFYEQYF

j_gene: TRBJ2-5
d_gene: TRBD1
v_gene: TRBV7-6
abundance: many
CDR3nt: TGTGCCAGCAGCTCAGGGTTGACAGGGAGTAGGGAGACCCAGTACTTC
CDR3aa: CASSSGLTGSRETQYF

j_gene: TRBJ1-2
d_gene: NA
v_gene: TRBV25-1
abundance: NA
CDR3nt: TGTGCCAGCAGTGAGGCAGGCGGAGCTAACTATGGCTACACCTTC
CDR3aa: CASSEAGGANYGYTF